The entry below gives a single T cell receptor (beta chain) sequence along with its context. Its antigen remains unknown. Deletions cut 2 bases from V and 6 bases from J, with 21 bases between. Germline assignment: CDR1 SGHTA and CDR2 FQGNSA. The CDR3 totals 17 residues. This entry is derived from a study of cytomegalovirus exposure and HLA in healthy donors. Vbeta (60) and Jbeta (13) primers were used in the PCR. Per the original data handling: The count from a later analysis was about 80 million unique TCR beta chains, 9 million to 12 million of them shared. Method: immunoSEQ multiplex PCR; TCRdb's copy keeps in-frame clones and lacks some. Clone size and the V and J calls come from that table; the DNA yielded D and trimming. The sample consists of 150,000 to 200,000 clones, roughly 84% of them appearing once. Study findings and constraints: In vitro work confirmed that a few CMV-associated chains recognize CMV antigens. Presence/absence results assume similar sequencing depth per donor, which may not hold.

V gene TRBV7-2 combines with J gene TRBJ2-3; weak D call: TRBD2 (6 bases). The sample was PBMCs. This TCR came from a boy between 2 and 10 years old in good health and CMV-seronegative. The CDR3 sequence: CASSLSAGGVSSDTQYF. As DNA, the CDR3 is TGTGCCAGCAGCTTATCCGCAGGAGGGGTCTCCAGCGATACGCAGTATTTT.